A single sample is the source of the 25 T cell receptor beta chains below, sequenced in a study of T cells in localized non-small cell lung cancer. Clones were sequenced by immunoSEQ multiplex PCR, and TCRdb holds only the in-frame ones, with some missing. The sample contains 650 to 850 clones, around 25% of which appear only once. The sample was lung tumor tissue, taken before any cancer treatment. These receptors all stem from a woman aged 35-75 years with stage III lung adenocarcinoma.

This chain joins TRBV6-8 and TRBJ1-1; maybe TRBD1 (5 bases). The CDR3 spans 13 residues. Trimming pared 2 bases from V and 3 bases from J, leaving 7 bases between. Per the germline V gene, CDR1 is MNHGY and CDR2 is SAAAGT. The CDR3 bases are TGTGCCAGCAGTTACAGGGGTCACACTGAAGCTTTCTTT. It yields the protein CASSYRGHTEAFF.

The CDR3 DNA reads as TGTGCCAGCAGTTTTCCCCAGGGGATCTCCTACGAGCAGTACTTC. Protein: CASSFPQGISYEQYF. V is TRBV28 and J is TRBJ2-7; a possible D gene is TRBD1 (6 bases). V lost 3 bases to trimming and J lost 0 bases, with 12 bases between them. Germline CDR1 MDHEN, CDR2 SYDVKM. There are 15 residues in the CDR3.

This clone appeared a few times. The V gene is TRBV6-8, the J gene TRBJ2-7; TRBD1 agrees at 11 bases. This CDR3 is 14 amino acids long. The germline V gene has CDR1 MNHGY and CDR2 SAAAGT. The junction had 7 bases not matched to a gene; V was cut back by 6 bases and J by 6 bases. The CDR3 DNA sequence: TGTGCCAGCAGGATCCCAGGACAGGGGGCCGAGCAGTACTTC. Protein: CASRIPGQGAEQYF.

This clone counts as medium-sized. The genes are TRBV9 and TRBJ2-7, with 10 bases that match TRBD2. With V trimmed by 3 bases and J by 3 bases, 6 bases remained unmatched. Germline loops: CDR1 SGDLS, CDR2 YYNGEE. The CDR3 extends over 15 amino acids. This CDR3 reads CASSGQGLANYEQYF. CDR3 nucleotides: TGTGCCAGCAGCGGACAGGGACTAGCGAACTACGAGCAGTACTTC.

By its share, this clone is medium-sized. The V and J genes are TRBV11-3 and TRBJ2-7; 7 nucleotides agree with TRBD2. This CDR3 comprises 14 residues. V gave up 5 bases and J gave up 5 bases; unmatched junction bases: 9. From germline, CDR1 is SGHNT and CDR2 YENEEA. CDR3 nucleotides: TGTGCCAGCAGCCGGAGCGGGGTGGCCGACGAGCAGTACTTC. Its translation is CASSRSGVADEQYF.

The chain is built from TRBV23-1 and TRBJ2-7, with D perhaps matching TRBD2 (6 bases). TRBV23-1 is an open reading frame, and its role is uncertain. The CDR3 spans 13 residues. V lost 6 bases, J lost 2 bases, and 11 bases lay in between. This chain's CDR3 is CASRGREPYEQYF. CDR3 nucleotides: TGCGCCAGCAGGGGGCGGGAACCCTACGAGCAGTACTTC.

The chain links TRBV6-8 to TRBJ1-5; tentative D call: TRBD1 (5 bases). There are 15 residues in the CDR3. Trimming removed 5 bases from V and 7 bases from J, with 18 bases in between. Germline loops: CDR1 MNHGY, CDR2 SAAAGT. The CDR3: CASSHAGGRDQPQHF. The CDR3 DNA is TGTGCCAGCAGTCACGCCGGGGGAAGGGACCAGCCCCAGCATTTT.

The rearrangement uses TRBV11-3 and TRBJ1-4, with 7 bases that match TRBD1. J was trimmed by 7 bases and V by 3 bases; bases with no gene match: 8. This CDR3 is 15 amino acids long. CDR1 and CDR2 from the germline V gene are SGHNT and YENEEA. The CDR3 sequence: CASSFLQGSGEKLFF. DNA of the CDR3: TGTGCCAGCAGCTTCTTACAGGGGTCCGGTGAAAAACTGTTTTTT.

V usage is TRBV1 and J usage is TRBJ1-2; the table's D gene call, TRBD1, was not cross checked with the DNA. TRBV1 is a known pseudogene. This CDR3 is 17 amino acids long. The CDR3: CASSRINSGQGNYGYTF. The CDR3 region has the DNA TGCGCCAGCAGCCGGATCAATTCGGGACAGGGCAACTATGGCTACACCTTC.

The CDR3 sequence is CATSRDVGTVAQETQYF. The CDR3 DNA reads as TGTGCCACCAGCAGAGATGTGGGGACAGTAGCCCAAGAGACCCAGTACTTC. The chain employs TRBV15 and TRBJ2-5; 7 bases fit TRBD1. V trimming: 0 bases; J trimming: 1 base; junction bases outside the gene matches: 8. The CDR3 spans 17 residues. Germline-derived CDR1 and CDR2 are LNHNV and YYDKDF (reference sequence).

The chain carries TRBV11-3 and TRBJ2-7; TRBD1 is a possible D gene (5 bases). This CDR3 has 14 amino acids. CDR1 and CDR2 from the germline V gene are SGHNT and YENEEA. V was shortened by 5 bases and J by 3 bases, with 14 bases between the two germline ends. CDR3 sequence: CASSEQPDSYEQYF. The CDR3 DNA is TGTGCCAGCAGCGAGCAACCTGACAGCTACGAGCAGTACTTC.

The chain links TRBV28 to TRBJ2-3; 9 nucleotides match TRBD2. After removal of 2 bases from V and 7 bases from J, the junction contained 10 bases not matched to a gene. CDR1 and CDR2 from the germline V gene are MDHEN and SYDVKM. The CDR3 totals 16 residues. The CDR3 nucleotides are TGTGCCAGCAGTTTAAGAGGTAGCGGGAGAACGAATACGCAGTATTTT. It is translated as CASSLRGSGRTNTQYF.

This clone was found a few times. The chain carries TRBV6-8 and TRBJ2-3; the D gene is possibly TRBD1 (5 bases). Germline assignment: CDR1 MNHGY and CDR2 SAAAGT. V lost 2 bases, J lost 4 bases, and 7 bases lay in between. The CDR3 sequence is 13 residues long. The CDR3 nucleotides are TGTGCCAGCAGTTACAGGGGCGCAGATACGCAGTATTTT. As protein: CASSYRGADTQYF.

In DNA form, the CDR3 reads TGTGCCAGCAGTTACTCAGGGTACAGCGAGCAGTACTTC. Translated: CASSYSGYSEQYF. The chain links TRBV6-8 to TRBJ2-7; D unclear. V was shortened by 0 bases and J by 6 bases, with 9 bases between the two germline ends. The CDR3 covers 13 residues. Germline V CDR1 and CDR2: MNHGY, SAAAGT.

The genes are TRBV19 and TRBJ2-1; D is ambiguous. The CDR3 has 15 amino acids. Trimming stripped 0 bases from V and 4 bases from J, with 10 bases between. Germline CDR1 LNHDA, CDR2 SQIVND (reference sequence). CDR3 nucleotide sequence: TGTGCCAGTAGTATAGATGCGCAGGCTTACAATGAGCAGTTCTTC. Its protein is CASSIDAQAYNEQFF.

The genes are TRBV19 and TRBJ2-7; 14 bases map to TRBD2. Germline V gene sequence: CDR1 LNHDA, CDR2 SQIVND (reference sequence). V gave up 3 bases and J gave up 1 base; unmatched junction bases: 11. CDR3 length equals 19 residues. The chain's CDR3 is CASSIGGGTSGSRSYEQYF. The CDR3 region has the DNA TGTGCCAGTAGTATTGGAGGCGGGACTAGCGGGAGTCGGTCCTACGAGCAGTACTTC.

This rearrangement joins TRBV6-8 to TRBJ2-1, with 9 positions matching TRBD2. The germline CDR1 and CDR2 sequences are MNHGY and SAAAGT. The CDR3 has 13 amino acids. Trimming took 7 bases from V and 9 from J; bases not matched to a gene: 7. CDR3 DNA sequence: TGTGCCAGCACCCGTGCGGGAGGGCGTGAGCAGTTCTTC. It yields the protein CASTRAGGREQFF.

The V and J genes are TRBV19 and TRBJ2-4; 9 bases map to TRBD2. The CDR3 contains 16 residues. J lost 2 bases, V lost 3 bases, and 5 bases had no gene match. The germline CDR1 and CDR2 sequences are LNHDA and SQIVND (reference sequence). DNA of the CDR3: TGTGCCAGTAGTATTGCGGGACTAGCAACCAAAAACATTCAGTACTTC. This encodes CASSIAGLATKNIQYF.

This clone was seen a single time. The gene calls are TRBV12-5 and TRBJ2-7; a possible D gene is TRBD2 (5 bases). V lost 8 bases and J 2 bases, leaving 10 bases between the germline ends. The CDR3 is made up of 12 amino acids. Germline-derived CDR1 and CDR2 are LGHNT and FRNRAP. The CDR3 protein is CASSRGPYEQYF. The CDR3 DNA reads as TGTGCTAGTTCCCGGGGTCCCTACGAGCAGTACTTC.

This chain links TRBV9 with TRBJ2-5; D unclear. Germline V gene data show CDR1 as SGDLS and CDR2 as YYNGEE. Trimming took off 2 bases at V and 0 bases at J, with 5 bases between the two ends. The CDR3 is 13 amino acids. In DNA form, the CDR3 reads TGTGCCAGCAGCGTGGGTTACCAAGAGACCCAGTACTTC. Residues: CASSVGYQETQYF.

This chain joins TRBV30 and TRBJ1-1; no reliable D call. CDR1 is GTSNPN, CDR2 SVGIG, per germline (reference sequence). The ends were cut back, 2 bases at V and 1 base at J, with 11 bases in the middle. This CDR3 comprises 14 residues. CDR3 region: CAWSFGAGNTEAFF. CDR3 coding DNA: TGTGCCTGGAGTTTCGGCGCAGGGAACACTGAAGCTTTCTTT.

With regard to this clone: An end of the junction differs from the germline gene, which may be a read error. This chain links TRBV25-1 with TRBJ2-2; TRBD2 matches 14 bases. Germline V gives CDR1 MGHDK, CDR2 SYGVNS. This CDR3 has 18 residues. CDR3 loop: CASRGRLAGGPGTEELFF. The CDR3 DNA is TGTGCCAGCAGGGGTAGACTAGCGGGAGGGCCAGGCACCGAGGAGCTGTTTTTT. The variable domain in full, with the rest retrieved from reference TRBV25-1 and TRBJ2-2, is EADIYQTPRYLVIGTGKKITLECSQTMGHDKMYWYQQDPGMELHLIHYSYGVNSTEKGDLSSESTVSRIRTEHFPLTLESARPSHTSQYLCASRGRLAGGPGTEELFFGEGSRLTVL.

This clone was observed a few times. The rearrangement joins TRBV9 to TRBJ1-1, with no clear D. V was pared by 0 bases and J by 1 base, with 7 bases between. The CDR3 totals 14 residues. CDR1 SGDLS and CDR2 YYNGEE come from the germline V gene. CDR3 sequence reads: CASSVESGNTEAFF. In DNA form, the CDR3 reads TGTGCCAGCAGCGTAGAGAGTGGGAACACTGAAGCTTTCTTT.

In its sample, this clone ranks as large. This chain links TRBV11-3 with TRBJ1-4; 9 nucleotides agree with TRBD1. The CDR3 spans 17 residues. Germline values: CDR1 SGHNT, CDR2 YENEEA. V shed 5 bases, J shed 0 bases, and the junction held 7 bases outside the gene matches. CDR3 loop: CASSLRTGAATNEKLFF. CDR3 DNA: TGTGCCAGCAGCCTACGGACAGGGGCGGCAACTAATGAAAAACTGTTTTTT.

The chain has TRBV30 and TRBJ2-2; TRBD2 matches at 7 bases. The CDR3 contains 14 residues. V shed 4 bases and J 4 bases; nucleotides not matched to a gene: 6. Germline CDR1 GTSNPN, CDR2 SVGIG (reference sequence). The CDR3 nucleotides are TGTGCCTGGACGCGTGGGAGGGTCACCGGGGAGCTGTTTTTT. Its protein product is CAWTRGRVTGELFF.